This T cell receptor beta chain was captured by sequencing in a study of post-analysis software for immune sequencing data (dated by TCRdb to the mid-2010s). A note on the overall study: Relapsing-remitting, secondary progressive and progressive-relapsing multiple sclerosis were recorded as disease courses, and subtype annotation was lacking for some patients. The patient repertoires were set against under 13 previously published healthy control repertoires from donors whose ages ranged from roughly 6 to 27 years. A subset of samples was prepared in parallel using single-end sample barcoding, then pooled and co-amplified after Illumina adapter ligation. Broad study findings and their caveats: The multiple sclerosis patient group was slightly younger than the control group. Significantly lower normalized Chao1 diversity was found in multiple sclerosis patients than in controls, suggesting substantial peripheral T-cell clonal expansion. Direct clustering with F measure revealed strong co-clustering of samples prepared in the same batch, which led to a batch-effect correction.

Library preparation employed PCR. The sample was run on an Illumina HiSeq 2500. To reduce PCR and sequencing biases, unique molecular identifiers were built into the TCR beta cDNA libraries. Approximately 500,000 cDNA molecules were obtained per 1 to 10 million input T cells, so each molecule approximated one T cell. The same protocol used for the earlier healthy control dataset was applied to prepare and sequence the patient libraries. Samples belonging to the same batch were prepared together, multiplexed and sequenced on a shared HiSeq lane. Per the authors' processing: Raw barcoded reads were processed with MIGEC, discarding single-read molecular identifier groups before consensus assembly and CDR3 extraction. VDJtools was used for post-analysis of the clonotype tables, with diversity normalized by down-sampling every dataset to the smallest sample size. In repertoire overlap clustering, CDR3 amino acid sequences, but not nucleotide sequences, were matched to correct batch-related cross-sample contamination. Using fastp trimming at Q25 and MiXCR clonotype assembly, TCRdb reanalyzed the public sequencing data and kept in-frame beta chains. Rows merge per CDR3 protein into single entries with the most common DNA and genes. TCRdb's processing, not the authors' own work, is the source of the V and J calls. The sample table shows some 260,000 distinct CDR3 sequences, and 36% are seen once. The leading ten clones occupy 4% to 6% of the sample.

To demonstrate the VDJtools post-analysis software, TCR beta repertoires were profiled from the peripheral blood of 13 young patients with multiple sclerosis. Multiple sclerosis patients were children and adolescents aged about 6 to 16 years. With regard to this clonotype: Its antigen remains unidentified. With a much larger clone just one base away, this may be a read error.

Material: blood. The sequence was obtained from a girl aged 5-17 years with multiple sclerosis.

The nucleotides are TGCGCCGGCAGCTGGGTGCGCACAGATACGCAGTATTTT. It codes for CAGSWVRTDTQYF. The chain joins TRBV5-1 to TRBJ2-3, with an unclear D gene assignment. From cysteine to phenylalanine, the CDR3 is 13 amino acids long. The CDR3 DNA has 39 bases and is translated from base 1. Via the germline V gene, CDR1 is SGHRS and CDR2 YFSETQ.